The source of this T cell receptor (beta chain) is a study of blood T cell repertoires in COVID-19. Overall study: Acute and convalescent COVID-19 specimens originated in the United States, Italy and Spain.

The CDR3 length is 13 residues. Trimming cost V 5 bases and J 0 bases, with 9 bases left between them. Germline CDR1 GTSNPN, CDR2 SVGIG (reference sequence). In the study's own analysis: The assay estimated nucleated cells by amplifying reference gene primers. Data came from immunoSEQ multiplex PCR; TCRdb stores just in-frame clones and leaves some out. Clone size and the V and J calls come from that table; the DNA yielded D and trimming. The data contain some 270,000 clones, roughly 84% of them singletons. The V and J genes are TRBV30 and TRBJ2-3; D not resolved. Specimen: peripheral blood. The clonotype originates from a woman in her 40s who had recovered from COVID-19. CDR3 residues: CAWVTISTDTQYF. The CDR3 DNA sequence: TGTGCCTGGGTTACTATCAGCACAGATACGCAGTATTTT.